Listed here are 9 T cell receptor beta chains from one sample, sequenced in a study of T cell changes during pregnancy in multiple sclerosis. Sequenced by immunoSEQ multiplex PCR; TCRdb stores in-frame clones only, minus some. Here the sample spans roughly 70,000 clones, approximately 91% being singletons. Material: peripheral blood, obtained in the first trimester of pregnancy. These receptors were obtained from a female donor with multiple sclerosis, enrolled in a pregnancy study.

The chain is built from TRBV11-2 and TRBJ1-3; a weak D match, TRBD1 (5 bases). V was pared by 1 base and J by 2 bases, with 18 bases between. Germline V gives CDR1 SGHAT, CDR2 FQNNGV. There are 18 residues in the CDR3. The CDR3 DNA reads TGTGCCAGCAGCTTAGTGGTGGGACTCGGCAGGGCTGGAAACACCATATATTTT. Its translation is CASSLVVGLGRAGNTIYF.

The genes are TRBV2 and TRBJ1-2; D is ambiguous. Trimming stripped 4 bases from V and 6 bases from J, with 9 bases between. The CDR3 extends over 12 amino acids. In germline, CDR1 is SNHLY, CDR2 FYNNEI. Here the CDR3 reads CASSVYLDGYTF. Written as DNA, the CDR3 is TGTGCCAGCAGTGTTTATTTAGATGGCTACACCTTC.

This clone was seen just once. The chain carries TRBV9 and TRBJ2-7; no definite D call. Trimming left V 0 bases short and J 3 bases short, with 13 bases between. The CDR3 consists of 15 residues. Germline V gene sequence: CDR1 SGDLS, CDR2 YYNGEE. CDR3 DNA: TGTGCCAGCAGCGTAGGACCCGGGTACTTCTACGAGCAGTACTTC. Its translation: CASSVGPGYFYEQYF.

The chain has TRBV5-1 and TRBJ2-1; possibly TRBD1 for D (6 bases). Germline-derived CDR1 and CDR2 are SGHRS and YFSETQ. This CDR3 region has 14 residues. The V gene lost 4 bases and the J gene lost 1 base, with 9 bases spanning the gap. The CDR3 DNA follows: TGCGCCAGCAGCCTTGGACAGTCCTACAATGAGCAGTTCTTC. It encodes CASSLGQSYNEQFF.

The V gene is TRBV6-6, the J gene TRBJ1-3; D uncertain. Germline CDR1 and CDR2: MNHNY and SVGAGI (reference sequence). The CDR3 is 16 amino acids. Trimming pared 7 bases from V and 1 base from J, leaving 17 bases between. The CDR3 is CASMDEGGRSGNTIYF. The CDR3 nucleotides are TGTGCCAGCATGGACGAAGGAGGCCGTTCTGGAAACACCATATATTTT.

The chain links TRBV30 to TRBJ1-2, with D hard to call. The germline V and J ends were trimmed by 3 bases and 0 bases, with 11 bases remaining between them. This CDR3 contains 14 residues. Germline lookup yields CDR1 GTSNPN and CDR2 SVGIG (reference sequence). CDR3 nucleotide sequence: TGTGCCTGGAGCGCAGACACCCCTAACTATGGCTACACCTTC. It is translated as CAWSADTPNYGYTF.

This clone came up once. One junction end does not reproduce the germline sequence, and a read error may be involved. This chain joins TRBV9 and TRBJ2-3; TRBD2 aligns across 8 bases. CDR3 length: 11 amino acids. Germline CDR1 is SGDLS and CDR2 is YYNGEE. This CDR3 is CASSGSGRILF. The CDR3 DNA reads as TGTGCCAGCAGCGGAAGCGGGAGAATCCTGTTT.

Many counts were recorded for this clone. This chain connects TRBV9 to TRBJ2-7; the D gene is possibly TRBD2 (6 bases). This CDR3 is built from 14 residues. CDR1 and CDR2 from the germline V gene are SGDLS and YYNGEE. Trimming cost V 4 bases and J 5 bases, with 16 bases left between them. The CDR3 loop reads CASSLRWEVHEQYF. The CDR3 region has the DNA TGTGCCAGCAGCCTCCGTTGGGAGGTCCACGAGCAGTACTTC.

This CDR3 is CASSDYVGQSNTEAFF. CDR3 bases: TGTGCCAGCAGTGATTACGTGGGACAGTCGAACACTGAAGCTTTCTTT. The V and J genes are TRBV2 and TRBJ1-1; 7 bases are a match to TRBD1. This CDR3 has 16 residues. Germline loops: CDR1 SNHLY, CDR2 FYNNEI. Losses at the gene ends were 3 bases for V and 1 base for J; bases not matched to a gene: 8.